The sequence of this T cell receptor (beta chain) was determined in a study of identical twins' blood T cells. Authors' data handling: Each library had about 2 to 3.6 million CDR3 reads and about 90,000 to nearly 550,000 clonotypes. Via MiXCR, TCRdb re-called the 5' RACE reads, giving one row per CDR3 protein. The authors' filters were not applied to this entry. The sample carries a few hundred thousand distinct CDR3 sequences, under 30% recorded once. Regarding this clonotype: Its antigen remains unknown.

Study findings and constraints: Environmental influences on twin similarity could not be excluded.

Germline CDR1 reads ENHRY; CDR2 reads SYGVKD. Trimming took 5 bases from V and 4 from J; bases not matched to a gene: 7. This CDR3 spans 14 amino acids. Material: PBMCs. The V and J genes are TRBV10-3 and TRBJ2-7, with TRBD2 matching 8 bases. The sequence came from a woman aged 18 to 55 in good health. The CDR3 bases are TGTGCCATCAGTACGGGACTAGGAGGGTACGAGCAGTACTTC. It yields the protein CAISTGLGGYEQYF.